This entry lists 27 T cell receptor beta chains sequenced from one sample in a study of blood T cell repertoires in COVID-19. Profiling relied on immunoSEQ multiplex PCR, and the TCRdb table lists in-frame clones only, not all of them. The repertoire has more than 200,000 clones, 80% to 90% of them found once; the top ten carry more than 9%. Input material: peripheral blood. The receptors were sampled from an elderly woman with acute or convalescent COVID-19.

J is TRBJ1-4 and V is TRBV19; maybe TRBD1 (6 bases). This CDR3 region has 16 residues. Trimming took off 4 bases at V and 8 bases at J, with 20 bases between the two ends. The germline CDR1 and CDR2 sequences are LNHDA and SQIVND (reference sequence). CDR3 region: CASSSPPGGRKEKLFF. The DNA of the CDR3 is TGTGCCAGTAGTAGCCCCCCGGGGGGGCGCAAAGAAAAACTGTTTTTT.

The chain employs TRBV28 and TRBJ2-7; 9 bases line up with TRBD1. J was trimmed by 8 bases and V by 4 bases; bases with no gene match: 12. Germline CDR1 MDHEN, CDR2 SYDVKM. The CDR3 sequence is 15 residues long. Here the CDR3 reads CASSSPGTGSYQQYF. The CDR3 region has the DNA TGTGCCAGCAGTTCCCCCGGGACAGGGTCATATCAGCAGTACTTC.

This clone has just a few counts. This rearrangement joins TRBV4-3 to TRBJ1-6, with TRBD1 identical over 7 bases. V shed 1 base, J shed 9 bases, and the junction held 3 bases outside the gene matches. CDR3 size: 14 residues. Germline CDR1 LGHNA, CDR2 YSLEER. The DNA for the CDR3 is TGCGCCAGCAGCCAAGGACAGGGAGGTTCACCCCTCCACTTT. As protein: CASSQGQGGSPLHF.

The chain uses TRBV2 and TRBJ2-7; 9 bases fit TRBD2. This CDR3 region has 15 residues. V shed 6 bases and J 0 bases; nucleotides not matched to a gene: 6. Per germline, CDR1 SNHLY and CDR2 FYNNEI. The CDR3 nucleotides read TGTGCCAGCAGAACTGAGCGGGGGGCCTCCTACGAGCAGTACTTC. It specifies CASRTERGASYEQYF.

The chain joins TRBV10-3 to TRBJ2-5, with 13 positions matching TRBD2. This CDR3 comprises 16 residues. Germline V gene data show CDR1 as ENHRY and CDR2 as SYGVKD. After removal of 4 bases from V and 5 bases from J, the junction contained 7 bases not matched to a gene. In DNA form, the CDR3 reads TGTGCCATCAGTGCAACTAGCGGGGGGGCCGGGGAGACCCAGTACTTC. It specifies CAISATSGGAGETQYF.

A note on this clone: The same CDR3 can be traced to other DNA sequences in this sample. The chain couples TRBV19 to TRBJ1-1; D remains unclear. V lost 2 bases to trimming and J lost 1 base, with 5 bases between them. CDR1 is LNHDA and CDR2 is SQIVND in the germline V gene (reference sequence). The CDR3 is made up of 13 amino acids. The CDR3 protein is CASSIRGNTEAFF. CDR3 DNA: TGTGCCAGTAGTATACGGGGGAACACTGAAGCTTTCTTT.

This clone showed up just a few times. The gene calls are TRBV4-2 and TRBJ2-3; 11 nucleotides line up with TRBD2. The CDR3 length is 17 residues. The germline V gene encodes CDR1 LGHNA and CDR2 YNFKEQ. V was clipped by 1 base and J by 0 bases; unmatched bases: 3. The CDR3 DNA reads as TGTGCCAGCAGCCAAGGCAGGACTAGCGGGAGCACAGATACGCAGTATTTT. It specifies CASSQGRTSGSTDTQYF.

The chain employs TRBV20-1 and TRBJ2-1; 8 nucleotides line up with TRBD2. The V segment lost 3 bases and the J segment 7 bases; nucleotides outside the gene matches: 11. CDR3 length: 15 residues. Per the germline V gene, CDR1 is DFQATT and CDR2 is SNEGSKA (reference sequence). The CDR3, as DNA: TGCAGTGCTAGTATCGCGACTAGCGTCGGAAATGAGCAGTTCTTC. It is translated as CSASIATSVGNEQFF.

The V gene is TRBV3-1 (or the pseudogene TRBV3-2), the J gene TRBJ2-7; 10 bases match TRBD1. The V gene's germline CDR1 is LGHDT and CDR2 YNNKEL (reference sequence). This CDR3 has 14 residues. V gave up 4 bases and J gave up 4 bases; unmatched junction bases: 4. The CDR3 loop reads CASSPTGGTYEQYF. In DNA form, the CDR3 reads TGTGCCAGCAGCCCGACAGGGGGCACTTACGAGCAGTACTTC.

This clone occurred once. The gene calls are TRBV27 and TRBJ2-7; 8 bases fit TRBD2. Trimming took 4 bases from V and 2 from J; bases not matched to a gene: 4. Germline CDR1 is MNHEY and CDR2 is SMNVEV (reference sequence). The CDR3 contains 14 residues. Here the CDR3 reads CASSSAGGPYEQYF. The CDR3 bases are TGTGCCAGCAGTTCTGCGGGAGGCCCCTACGAGCAGTACTTC.

V and J are TRBV4-2 and TRBJ2-1, with TRBD2 matching 8 bases. Germline CDR1 reads LGHNA; CDR2 reads YNFKEQ. CDR3 length equals 15 residues. V shed 1 base, J shed 7 bases, and the junction held 6 bases outside the gene matches. The CDR3 bases are TGTGCCAGCAGCCAAGTTCGCGGGGGGACGAATGAGCAGTTCTTC. As protein: CASSQVRGGTNEQFF.

In the case of this clone: One end of the junction fails to match germline, which may point to a read error. The CDR3 region has the DNA TGTGCCAGCAGACCTCCCAAATCGGCGGGAGCCCCCAATCAGCAGTTCTTC. It specifies CASRPPKSAGAPNQQFF. This chain uses TRBV2 with TRBJ2-1, with TRBD2 identical over 7 bases. From germline, CDR1 is SNHLY and CDR2 FYNNEI. The CDR3 covers 17 residues. Supplemented by reference TRBV2 and TRBJ2-1, the full variable domain reads EPEVTQTPSHQVTQMGQEVILRCVPISNHLYFYWYRQILGQKVEFLVSFYNNEISEKSEIFDDQFSVERPDGSNFTLKIRSTKLEDSAMYFCASRPPKSAGAPNQQFFGPGTRLTVL.

This chain uses TRBV6-5 with TRBJ1-2; the match to TRBD1 covers 7 bases. The V and J ends lost 0 bases and 4 bases, in that order; junction bases with no gene match: 5. CDR1 MNHEY and CDR2 SVGAGI come from the germline V gene. There are 15 residues in the CDR3. The CDR3 nucleotides are TGTGCCAGCAGTTACTCAGAGGGGGCGGTCTATGGCTACACCTTC. Its translation is CASSYSEGAVYGYTF.

V and J are TRBV7-2 and TRBJ1-5, with a possible D match to TRBD1 (6 bases). V dropped 4 bases and J dropped 3 bases, with 13 bases sitting between them. Germline V CDR1 and CDR2: SGHTA, FQGNSA. This CDR3 spans 15 amino acids. The DNA for the CDR3 is TGTGCCAGCAGCTCAGGGGCCGAATACAATCAGCCCCAGCATTTT. The encoded protein is CASSSGAEYNQPQHF.

The rearrangement uses TRBV20-1 and TRBJ2-7; D unresolved. The germline CDR1 and CDR2 sequences are DFQATT and SNEGSKA (reference sequence). V lost 6 bases and J lost 3, with 9 bases in between. This CDR3 is 11 amino acids long. The CDR3, as DNA: TGCAGTGCCGAGACTGGCTACGAGCAGTACTTC. As protein: CSAETGYEQYF.

This sequence joins TRBV5-4 and TRBJ1-2; tentatively, D is TRBD1 (5 bases). The CDR3 has 20 residues. The ends were cut back, 0 bases at V and 0 bases at J, with 24 bases in the middle. Germline V gene lookup returns CDR1 SGHNT and CDR2 YYREEE (reference sequence). Written as DNA, the CDR3 is TGTGCCAGCAGCTTGGGAACGGCAGGGATAAAGGTTCGTTCTAACTATGGCTACACCTTC. It specifies CASSLGTAGIKVRSNYGYTF.

The chain has TRBV11-2 and TRBJ1-4; D is ambiguous. Trimming removed 0 bases from V and 0 bases from J, with 5 bases in between. The germline gives CDR1 SGHAT, CDR2 FQNNGV. This CDR3 is built from 15 residues. CDR3 residues: CASSLDGATNEKLFF. In nucleotides, the CDR3 is TGTGCCAGCAGCTTAGATGGAGCAACTAATGAAAAACTGTTTTTT.

This clone has only a few counts. The genes are TRBV30 and TRBJ1-5; unclear D gene. Germline V gives CDR1 GTSNPN, CDR2 SVGIG (reference sequence). The CDR3 contains 14 residues. Deletions cut 1 base from V and 7 bases from J, with 14 bases between. The CDR3 coding sequence is TGTGCCTGGAGTGGAGCAGGAGGAGGGCAGCCCCAGCATTTT. It yields the protein CAWSGAGGGQPQHF.

This clone was counted between two and nine times. The chain carries TRBV19 and TRBJ1-3; 9 bases align to TRBD1. The germline V gene has CDR1 LNHDA and CDR2 SQIVND (reference sequence). The V gene end was trimmed by 6 bases and the J gene end by 4 bases; junction bases not matched to a gene: 7. CDR3 length: 15 amino acids. As DNA, the CDR3 is TGTGCCAGTAGCTCACAGGGGGCACAAGGAAACACCATATATTTT. Its protein product is CASSSQGAQGNTIYF.

The V call is TRBV4-3, the J call TRBJ2-3; D uncertain. CDR3 size: 14 residues. V gave up 1 base and J gave up 6 bases, with 11 bases separating them. Germline V gene data show CDR1 as LGHNA and CDR2 as YSLEER. The CDR3 DNA reads TGCGCCAGCAGCCAAGTTCCCCCTCCGGATACGCAGTATTTT. The encoded protein is CASSQVPPPDTQYF.

J is TRBJ1-1 and V is TRBV2, with no clear D. The germline V gene encodes CDR1 SNHLY and CDR2 FYNNEI. V lost 6 bases to trimming and J lost 4 bases, with 12 bases between them. The CDR3 spans 13 residues. DNA for the CDR3: TGTGCCAGCAGAACGGGATTGGCCACTGAAGCTTTCTTT. Its protein product is CASRTGLATEAFF.

The rearrangement uses TRBV20-1 and TRBJ2-5; 11 bases align to TRBD2. J lost 2 bases, V lost 3 bases, and 5 bases had no gene match. Germline V gene lookup returns CDR1 DFQATT and CDR2 SNEGSKA (reference sequence). The CDR3 is 15 amino acids. CDR3 amino acids: CSASTRTSGQETQYF. The CDR3 DNA sequence: TGCAGTGCTAGTACACGGACTAGCGGGCAAGAGACCCAGTACTTC.

This chain connects TRBV2 to TRBJ1-6; D perhaps matches TRBD1 (6 bases). With 3 bases removed from V and 5 bases from J, the gap between germline ends came to 14 bases. The CDR3 totals 16 residues. The germline gives CDR1 SNHLY, CDR2 FYNNEI. The CDR3 nucleotides read TGTGCCAGCAGTGAGGGACACCCTTTGAATAATTCACCCCTCCACTTT. Translated, it gives CASSEGHPLNNSPLHF. Full variable domain (rest looked up from reference TRBV2 and TRBJ1-6): EPEVTQTPSHQVTQMGQEVILRCVPISNHLYFYWYRQILGQKVEFLVSFYNNEISEKSEIFDDQFSVERPDGSNFTLKIRSTKLEDSAMYFCASSEGHPLNNSPLHFGNGTRLTVT.

CDR3 sequence: CASTPRGEPTYEQYF. DNA of the CDR3: TGCGCCAGCACCCCCCGCGGAGAACCGACCTACGAGCAGTACTTC. The chain has TRBV5-1 and TRBJ2-7; D remains ambiguous. Germline loops: CDR1 SGHRS, CDR2 YFSETQ. This CDR3 contains 15 residues. The V and J ends lost 6 bases and 2 bases respectively, with 18 bases between them. The full variable domain, its missing parts supplied by reference TRBV5-1 and TRBJ2-7, is KAGVTQTPRYLIKTRGQQVTLSCSPISGHRSVSWYQQTPGQGLQFLFEYFSETQRNKGNFPGRFSGRQFSNSRSEMNVSTLELGDSALYLCASTPRGEPTYEQYFGPGTRLTVT.

The chain is built from TRBV10-3 and TRBJ1-2; 7 bases fit TRBD1. Germline V gives CDR1 ENHRY, CDR2 SYGVKD. J was trimmed by 1 base and V by 5 bases; bases with no gene match: 4. CDR3 length: 14 amino acids. The CDR3 bases are TGTGCCATCAGTCAGGGGGACCTTAACTATGGCTACACCTTC. Amino acids: CAISQGDLNYGYTF.

The chain uses TRBV5-1 and TRBJ1-4; no clear D. CDR1 SGHRS and CDR2 YFSETQ come from the germline V gene. With 2 bases removed from V and 6 bases from J, the gap between germline ends came to 8 bases. The CDR3 covers 13 residues. DNA for the CDR3: TGCGCCAGCAGCTTTAGTGCGGATGAAAAACTGTTTTTT. It yields the protein CASSFSADEKLFF. The entire variable domain, with the rest obtained from reference TRBV5-1 and TRBJ1-4, is as follows: KAGVTQTPRYLIKTRGQQVTLSCSPISGHRSVSWYQQTPGQGLQFLFEYFSETQRNKGNFPGRFSGRQFSNSRSEMNVSTLELGDSALYLCASSFSADEKLFFGSGTQLSVL.

The rearrangement joins TRBV11-2 to TRBJ2-5, with TRBD2 as a possible D gene (6 bases). The CDR3 spans 14 residues. Trimming took off 0 bases at V and 4 bases at J, with 9 bases between the two ends. Germline V gives CDR1 SGHAT, CDR2 FQNNGV. The CDR3, as DNA: TGTGCCAGCAGCTTAGATCCAGCGGGAGAGACCCAGTACTTC. Translating gives CASSLDPAGETQYF.